What follows describes a single TCR beta chain. The antigen remains unidentified. The data belong to a study of pediatric ulcerative colitis. Study results and caveats: No controls had the two rectal clonotypes shared by ulcerative colitis patients. Blood-rectal clonal overlap within each person was significantly higher in ulcerative colitis patients than controls.

V was pared by 5 bases and J by 9 bases, with 11 bases between. The CDR3 is 12 residues long. Germline V gene lookup returns CDR1 SGHTA and CDR2 FQGNSA. One to two pinch biopsies were taken from the rectum during colonoscopy. Controls had colonoscopy for suspected IBD, with normal endoscopy and no IBD the following year. Some clones are missing from TCRdb's copy, which holds only in-frame ones; the method was immunoSEQ multiplex PCR. The table shows under 15,000 clones, with 75% to 80% occurring only once. The TCR comes from a boy aged 10-17 years who was a control in a study of pediatric ulcerative colitis. Sample: gut tissue. The chain is built from TRBV7-2 and TRBJ2-1; TRBD1 is a possible D gene (5 bases). The CDR3 DNA reads TGTGCCAGCAGCCCCCAGGGCGGTGAGCAGTTCTTC. This translates into CASSPQGGEQFF.